The clone carrying this T cell receptor beta chain was recorded many times. Its antigen is not known. V gave up 6 bases and J gave up 1 base; unmatched junction bases: 9. Looked up from germline, CDR1 is ENHRY and CDR2 is SYGVKD. CDR3 size: 17 residues. This record belongs to a study of T cells in Graves' hyperthyroidism and ophthalmopathy. The study's findings and limits: Using 13 V-J features, a model discriminated ophthalmopathy from stable hyperthyroidism.

Regions amplified from RNA transcripts were the TCR beta CDR3 regions. HTBI primers were employed in a first-round RT-PCR of the TCR CDR3. Using its own MiXCR run on the multiplex PCR reads, TCRdb lists one record per CDR3 protein. In the table there are roughly 500,000 distinct CDR3 sequences, more than 11% of which are singletons. This sequence originates from a woman under 40 with Graves' hyperthyroidism that later progressed to Graves' ophthalmopathy. Sequencing was carried out using blood. The chain uses TRBV10-3 and TRBJ2-3, with TRBD1 matching over 11 bases. The DNA for the CDR3 is TGTGCCATCAGGGAGGACAGGGGGCACGACGGCACAGATACGCAGTATTTT. This encodes CAIREDRGHDGTDTQYF.